These 21 T cell receptor beta chains were sequenced from one sample in a study of T cell repertoires in cytomegalovirus infection. TCRdb re-analysed the reads in MiXCR, keeping a single row per CDR3 protein. The data contain about 490,000 distinct CDR3 sequences, 16% of them singletons. The sequenced sample was CD8+ T cells from PBMCs. The source is a human donor in good health (CMV status not recorded). Some clones in this sample may be carry-over from other donors' samples.

This clonotype was seen more than once but under ten times. This chain joins TRBV27 and TRBJ2-1; TRBD2 agrees at 8 bases. J lost 7 bases, V lost 10 bases, and 12 bases had no gene match. Germline CDR1 MNHEY, CDR2 SMNVEV (reference sequence). The CDR3 contains 14 residues. DNA for the CDR3: TGTGCCACTTGGAGCGGGGGCCGGAGGAATGAGCAGTTCTTC. Protein: CATWSGGRRNEQFF.

This clonotype has just a few counts. The chain employs TRBV13 and TRBJ1-1; D may be TRBD1 (5 bases). CDR1 PRHDT and CDR2 FYEKMQ come from the germline V gene (reference sequence). The CDR3 loop spans 15 amino acids. Trimming cost V 0 bases and J 3 bases, with 11 bases left between them. CDR3 DNA sequence: TGTGCCAGCAGCTTAGGAGGAGAGGGGTACACTGAAGCTTTCTTT. Amino acids: CASSLGGEGYTEAFF.

The rearrangement uses TRBV14 and TRBJ2-1; 9 nucleotides align to TRBD2. Germline-derived CDR1 and CDR2 are SGHDN and FVKESK. The CDR3 spans 17 residues. The V gene end was trimmed by 3 bases and the J gene end by 0 bases; junction bases not matched to a gene: 6. The CDR3 DNA reads as TGTGCCAGCAGCCATGGTAGCGGGAGATTCTCCTACAATGAGCAGTTCTTC. Its protein product is CASSHGSGRFSYNEQFF.

Note on this clonotype: A much larger clone sits a single nucleotide away, making a read error possible. This rearrangement joins TRBV27 to TRBJ1-2; no definite D call. The germline gives CDR1 MNHEY, CDR2 SMNVEV (reference sequence). This CDR3 is built from 15 residues. Trimming took off 2 bases at V and 0 bases at J, with 10 bases between the two ends. The DNA of the CDR3 is TGTGCCAGCAGTTTACGGGCACGAGCTAACTATGGCTACACCTTC. This sequence encodes CASSLRARANYGYTF.

The chain combines TRBV2 with TRBJ1-1, with no clear D. The V end was cut by 3 bases, the J end by 1 base, with 12 bases between. Germline loops: CDR1 SNHLY, CDR2 FYNNEI. This CDR3 spans 15 amino acids. The CDR3 nucleotides are TGTGCCAGCAGTGAGGGTGTGGGGAGGAACACTGAAGCTTTCTTT. Its protein product is CASSEGVGRNTEAFF.

This clonotype turned up a few times. This chain uses TRBV20-1 with TRBJ2-7, with D unclear. Trimming stripped 1 base from V and 2 bases from J, with 12 bases between. Germline CDR1 and CDR2: DFQATT and SNEGSKA (reference sequence). The CDR3 runs to 14 residues. The CDR3 sequence is CSARAESLTYEQYF. CDR3 coding DNA: TGCAGTGCTAGAGCGGAGTCTCTTACCTACGAGCAGTACTTC.

This clonotype has a count of ten or more. The chain carries TRBV7-2 and TRBJ1-1, with D unresolved. The CDR3 covers 15 residues. V dropped 1 base and J dropped 1 base, with 10 bases sitting between them. Germline assignment: CDR1 SGHTA and CDR2 FQGNSA. The CDR3 DNA sequence: TGTGCCAGCAGCTTAGTCGGGTCAGGGAACACTGAAGCTTTCTTT. Protein: CASSLVGSGNTEAFF.

This clonotype was detected a few times. The gene calls are TRBV27 and TRBJ2-2; 9 nucleotides match TRBD2. Germline assignment: CDR1 MNHEY and CDR2 SMNVEV (reference sequence). The length of the CDR3 is 16 residues. With 2 bases clipped from V and 6 bases from J, the junction kept 7 bases outside the gene matches. In DNA form, the CDR3 reads TGTGCCAGCAGTTTAGGTGCGGGAGGGCGGGCCGGGGAGCTGTTTTTT. Its protein is CASSLGAGGRAGELFF.

This clonotype was seen repeatedly, ten times or more. The gene calls are TRBV4-1 and TRBJ2-7; a possible D gene is TRBD1 (6 bases). Germline assignment: CDR1 MGHRA and CDR2 YSYEKL. Trimming pared 0 bases from V and 4 bases from J, leaving 19 bases between. The CDR3 sequence is 17 residues long. The DNA for the CDR3 is TGCGCCAGCAGCCAAGAAGGCCCCGGGACAACCTATTACGAGCAGTACTTC. Residues: CASSQEGPGTTYYEQYF.

This chain joins TRBV6-5 and TRBJ1-4; 7 bases are shared with TRBD1. Looked up from germline, CDR1 is MNHEY and CDR2 is SVGAGI. Losses at the gene ends were 5 bases for V and 4 bases for J; bases not matched to a gene: 7. This CDR3 has 15 residues. The CDR3 sequence is CASSTSGGGNEKLFF. CDR3 DNA sequence: TGTGCCAGCAGTACGTCAGGGGGAGGTAATGAAAAACTGTTTTTT.

This clonotype was picked up many times. The rearrangement links TRBV10-3 to TRBJ1-5; perhaps TRBD1 as D (5 bases). Trimming took 10 bases from V and 11 from J, leaving 21 bases between them. Germline lookup yields CDR1 ENHRY and CDR2 SYGVKD. The CDR3 has 13 amino acids. Written as DNA, the CDR3 is TGTGCCACTGCCCTGCCTGGGGCGGAGGCCCAGCATTTT. Its protein is CATALPGAEAQHF.

Only a few counts were recorded for this clonotype. This rearrangement joins TRBV19 to TRBJ2-7; D is ambiguous. Germline V gives CDR1 LNHDA, CDR2 SQIVND (reference sequence). This CDR3 has 14 amino acids. V was pared by 0 bases and J by 3 bases, with 9 bases between. CDR3 coding DNA: TGTGCCAGTAGTATAGATATCCACCTCTACGAGCAGTACTTC. It codes for CASSIDIHLYEQYF.

This clonotype was seen a few times. V and J are TRBV30 and TRBJ1-3; 7 bases line up with TRBD1. From germline, CDR1 is GTSNPN and CDR2 SVGIG (reference sequence). V gave up 0 bases and J gave up 5 bases; unmatched junction bases: 10. The CDR3 is made up of 16 amino acids. CDR3 protein: CAWSVGEGANRNTIYF. The CDR3, as DNA: TGTGCCTGGAGTGTAGGAGAGGGGGCGAATAGAAACACCATATATTTT.

This clonotype has at least ten counts. The chain has TRBV7-9 and TRBJ2-2, with D possibly matching TRBD2 (5 bases). This CDR3 is 16 amino acids long. Germline V lookup: CDR1 SEHNR, CDR2 FQNEAQ (reference sequence). V was pared by 2 bases and J by 3 bases, with 13 bases between. The CDR3 coding sequence is TGTGCCAGCAGCTTATTACCGGGGTTTGACACCGGGGAGCTGTTTTTT. Amino acids: CASSLLPGFDTGELFF.

This clonotype was seen repeatedly, ten times or more. This rearrangement joins TRBV7-9 to TRBJ2-1; 8 nucleotides agree with TRBD2. Trimming removed 5 bases from V and 14 bases from J; junction bases left unmatched: 11. The CDR3 has 13 amino acids. CDR1 and CDR2 from the germline V gene are SEHNR and FQNEAQ (reference sequence). The CDR3 nucleotides are TGTGCCAGCAGCCCAGCGGGGGCCGCTCAGGAGTTCTTC. It codes for CASSPAGAAQEFF.

A few counts support this clonotype. This chain connects TRBV20-1 to TRBJ2-1; TRBD2 matches at 10 bases. CDR3 length: 16 residues. CDR1 and CDR2 (germline): DFQATT, SNEGSKA (reference sequence). Trimming took 4 bases from V and 6 from J; bases not matched to a gene: 12. CDR3 amino acids: CSATPLLAGEGNEQFF. In nucleotides, the CDR3 is TGCAGTGCTACCCCGCTTCTAGCGGGGGAGGGCAATGAGCAGTTCTTC.

This clonotype was counted only a few times. The DNA for the CDR3 is TGTGCCAGCAGTGAGGGAAGGCGCACTAATCAGCCCCAGCATTTT. Protein sequence: CASSEGRRTNQPQHF. V is TRBV6-1 and J is TRBJ1-5; D remains unclear. Trimming cost V 3 bases and J 4 bases, with 13 bases left between them. CDR3 length: 15 amino acids. Germline CDR1 is MNHNS and CDR2 is SASEGT.

This clonotype occurred many times. The chain links TRBV12-5 to TRBJ2-1, with 12 bases aligning to TRBD2. Losses at the gene ends were 3 bases for V and 5 bases for J; bases not matched to a gene: 5. This CDR3 contains 16 residues. The V gene's germline CDR1 is LGHNT and CDR2 FRNRAP. The DNA for the CDR3 is TGTGCTAGTGGTTTCCCCGGACTAGCGGGAAACAATGAGCAGTTCTTC. As protein: CASGFPGLAGNNEQFF.

Many counts were recorded for this clonotype. The chain uses TRBV28 and TRBJ2-5; 7 nucleotides match TRBD2. CDR1 and CDR2 (germline): MDHEN, SYDVKM. Trimming at V came to 5 bases and at J to 2 bases, leaving 8 bases not matched to a gene. The CDR3 has 15 residues. CDR3 amino acids: CASSPRGTTQETQYF. The DNA of the CDR3 is TGTGCCAGCAGTCCGCGGGGGACTACACAAGAGACCCAGTACTTC. Full variable domain (missing parts from reference TRBV28 and TRBJ2-5): DVKVTQSSRYLVKRTGEKVFLECVQDMDHENMFWYRQDPGLGLRLIYFSYDVKMKEKGDIPEGYSVSREKKERFSLILESASTNQTSMYLCASSPRGTTQETQYFGPGTRLLVL.

With regard to this clonotype: Being one base from a much bigger clone, this may be a read error. CDR3 DNA: TGTGACAGCAACAAGGGGGCTGGCACAGATACGCAGTATTTT. It translates to CDSNKGAGTDTQYF. The chain recombines TRBV7-4 with TRBJ2-3; TRBD1 matches 7 bases. The germline gives CDR1 SGHVT, CDR2 SQSDAQ. The CDR3 is made up of 14 amino acids.

This clonotype showed up many times. Its ends do not fully match the called genes, so a read error is possible. The V and J genes are TRBV7-7 and TRBJ2-1; TRBD1 or TRBD2 may be the D gene (5 bases each). Germline assignment: CDR1 SSHAT and CDR2 FNYEAQ (reference sequence). The CDR3 loop spans 14 amino acids. CDR3 sequence (DNA): TGTGCTAGCAGCTTAGGCTCCGGGGCCAATGAGCAGTTCTTC. Protein: CASSLGSGANEQFF.